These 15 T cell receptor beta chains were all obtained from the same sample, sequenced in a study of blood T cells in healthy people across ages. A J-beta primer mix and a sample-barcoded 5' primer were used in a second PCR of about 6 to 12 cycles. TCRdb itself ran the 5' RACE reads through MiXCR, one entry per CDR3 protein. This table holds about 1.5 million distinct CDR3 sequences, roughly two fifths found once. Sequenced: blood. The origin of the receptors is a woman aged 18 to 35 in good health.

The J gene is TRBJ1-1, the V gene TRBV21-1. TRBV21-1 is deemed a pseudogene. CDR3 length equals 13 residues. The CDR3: CASSKVVDTEAFF. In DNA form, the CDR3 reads TGTGCCAGCAGCAAGGTGGTAGACACTGAAGCTTTCTTT.

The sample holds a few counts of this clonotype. CDR3 sequence reads: CATGFLGGSGYTF. In nucleotides, the CDR3 is TGTGCCACCGGATTCCTAGGGGGGTCTGGCTACACCTTC. The chain combines TRBV27 with TRBJ1-2; a possible D gene is TRBD1 (6 bases). This CDR3 has 13 amino acids. Germline assignment: CDR1 MNHEY and CDR2 SMNVEV (reference sequence). The germline V and J ends were trimmed by 10 bases and 7 bases, with 19 bases remaining between them.

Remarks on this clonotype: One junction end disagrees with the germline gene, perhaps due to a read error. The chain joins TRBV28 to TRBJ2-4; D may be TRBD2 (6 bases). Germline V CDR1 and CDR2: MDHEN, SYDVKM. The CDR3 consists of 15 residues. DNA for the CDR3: TGTGCCGGCAGTTTAAGGAGGGGTCTGGGTGACATTCAGTACTTC. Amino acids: CAGSLRRGLGDIQYF.

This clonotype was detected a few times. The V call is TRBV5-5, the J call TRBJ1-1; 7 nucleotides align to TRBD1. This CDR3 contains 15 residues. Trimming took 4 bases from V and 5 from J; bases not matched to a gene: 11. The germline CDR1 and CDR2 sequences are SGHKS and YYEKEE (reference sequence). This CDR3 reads CASSPPTGRSTEAFF. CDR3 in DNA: TGTGCCAGCAGCCCCCCGACAGGGCGGAGTACTGAAGCTTTCTTT.

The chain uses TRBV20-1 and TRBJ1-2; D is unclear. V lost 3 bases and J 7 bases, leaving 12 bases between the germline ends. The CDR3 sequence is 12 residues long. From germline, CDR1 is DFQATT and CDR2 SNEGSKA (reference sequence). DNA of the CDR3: TGCAGTGCTAGCGCAGGCTCTCCTGGCTACACCTTC. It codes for CSASAGSPGYTF.

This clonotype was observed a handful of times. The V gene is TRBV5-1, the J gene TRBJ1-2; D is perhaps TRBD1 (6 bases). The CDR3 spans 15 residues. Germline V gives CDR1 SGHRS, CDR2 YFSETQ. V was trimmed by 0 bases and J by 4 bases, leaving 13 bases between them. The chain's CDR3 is CASSLEYREGYGYTF. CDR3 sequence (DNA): TGCGCCAGCAGCTTGGAGTACAGGGAAGGCTATGGCTACACCTTC.

The CDR3 reads CASSKRSGPAYEQYF. CDR3 coding DNA: TGTGCCAGCAGCAAGAGGAGCGGGCCCGCCTACGAGCAGTACTTC. The chain has TRBV7-2 and TRBJ2-4; D possibly corresponds to TRBD2 (6 bases). The end of the DNA fits TRBJ2-7 better, so the J call may be wrong. The germline gives CDR1 SGHTA, CDR2 FQGNSA. The CDR3 loop spans 15 amino acids.

The DNA of the CDR3 is TGTGCCAGCAGGCTGACAGGGGGGGTCCGAGGTGTTTGGCAGTACTTC. Its translation: CASRLTGGVRGVWQYF. This chain joins TRBV28 and TRBJ2-7; TRBD1 aligns across 9 bases. The CDR3 has 16 amino acids. Germline CDR1 MDHEN, CDR2 SYDVKM. With V trimmed by 6 bases and J by 9 bases, 18 bases remained unmatched.

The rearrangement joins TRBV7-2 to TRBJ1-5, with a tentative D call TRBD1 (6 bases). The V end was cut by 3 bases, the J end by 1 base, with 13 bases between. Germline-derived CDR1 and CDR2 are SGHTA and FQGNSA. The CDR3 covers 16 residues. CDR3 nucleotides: TGTGCCAGCAGCTTCTTAGGAGGGGGAAGCAATCAGCCCCAGCATTTT. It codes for CASSFLGGGSNQPQHF.

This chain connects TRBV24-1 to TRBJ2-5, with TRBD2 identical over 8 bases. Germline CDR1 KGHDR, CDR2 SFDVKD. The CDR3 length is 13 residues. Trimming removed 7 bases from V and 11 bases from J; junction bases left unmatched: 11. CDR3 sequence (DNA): TGTGCCACCAGACTAGCGGCCCCCAATGAGCAGTACTTC. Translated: CATRLAAPNEQYF.

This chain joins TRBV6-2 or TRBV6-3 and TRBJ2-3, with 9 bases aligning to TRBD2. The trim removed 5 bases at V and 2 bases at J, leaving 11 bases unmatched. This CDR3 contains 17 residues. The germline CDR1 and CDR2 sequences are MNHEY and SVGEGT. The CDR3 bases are TGTGCCAGCAGTGGCGGGGGGGCTCGGGCCTACACAGATACGCAGTATTTT. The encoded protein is CASSGGGARAYTDTQYF.

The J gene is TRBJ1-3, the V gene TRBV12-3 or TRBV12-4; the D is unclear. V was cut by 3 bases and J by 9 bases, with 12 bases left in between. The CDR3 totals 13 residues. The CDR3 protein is CASSFGSGGTIYF. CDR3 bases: TGTGCCAGCAGTTTCGGGTCTGGAGGCACCATATATTTT.

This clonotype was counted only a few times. CDR3 in amino acids: CASSLNSGAGTEAFF. DNA of the CDR3: TGTGCCAGCAGCTTAAACAGCGGGGCAGGCACTGAAGCTTTCTTT. The gene calls are TRBV7-3 and TRBJ1-1, with D possibly TRBD1 on 5 matching bases. Germline CDR1 and CDR2: SGHTA and FQGTGA. The CDR3 runs to 15 residues. V gave up 1 base and J gave up 4 bases, with 13 bases separating them. The full variable domain, completed using reference TRBV7-3 and TRBJ1-1, is GAGVSQTPSNKVTEKGKYVELRCDPISGHTALYWYRQSLGQGPEFLIYFQGTGAADDSGLPNDRFFAVRPEGSVSTLKIQRTERGDSAVYLCASSLNSGAGTEAFFGQGTRLTVV.

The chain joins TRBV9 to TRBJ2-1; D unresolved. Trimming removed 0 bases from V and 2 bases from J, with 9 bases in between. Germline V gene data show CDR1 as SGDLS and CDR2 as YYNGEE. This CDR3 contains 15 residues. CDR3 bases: TGTGCCAGCAGCGTAGCGATGAGGACCTACAATGAGCAGTTCTTC. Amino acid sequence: CASSVAMRTYNEQFF. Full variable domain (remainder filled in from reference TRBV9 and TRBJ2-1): DSGVTQTPKHLITATGQRVTLRCSPRSGDLSVYWYQQSLDQGLQFLIQYYNGEERAKGNILERFSAQQFPDLHSELNLSSLELGDSALYFCASSVAMRTYNEQFFGPGTRLTVL.

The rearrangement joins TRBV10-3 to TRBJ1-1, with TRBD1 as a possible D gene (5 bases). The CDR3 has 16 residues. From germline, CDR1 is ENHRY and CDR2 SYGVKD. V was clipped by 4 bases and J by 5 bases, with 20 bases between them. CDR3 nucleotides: TGTGCCATCAGTGGGGGCAGACCCCTAAAAAATACTGAAGCTTTCTTT. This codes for CAISGGRPLKNTEAFF.